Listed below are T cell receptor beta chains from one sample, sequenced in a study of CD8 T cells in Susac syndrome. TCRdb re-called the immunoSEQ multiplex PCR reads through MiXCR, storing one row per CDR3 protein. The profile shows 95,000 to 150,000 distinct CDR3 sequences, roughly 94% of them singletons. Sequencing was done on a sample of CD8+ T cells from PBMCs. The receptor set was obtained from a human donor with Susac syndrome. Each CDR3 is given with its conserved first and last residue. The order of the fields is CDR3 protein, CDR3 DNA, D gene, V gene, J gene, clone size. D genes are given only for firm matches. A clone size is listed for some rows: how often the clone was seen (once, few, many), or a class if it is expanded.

CDR3 protein: CASSSGIGEGYTF
CDR3 DNA: TGTGCCAGCAGTTCCGGGATAGGGGAGGGCTACACCTTC
D gene: NA
V gene: TRBV12-3/TRBV12-4
J gene: TRBJ1-2
clone size: NA

CDR3 protein: CSARDIGGGAEEQFF
CDR3 DNA: TGCAGTGCTAGAGATATAGGCGGGGGGGCGGAGGAGCAGTTCTTC
D gene: TRBD2
V gene: TRBV20-1
J gene: TRBJ2-1
clone size: NA

CDR3 protein: CSVSSDLGVAYEQYF
CDR3 DNA: TGCAGCGTCTCCTCGGACTTGGGGGTAGCCTACGAGCAGTACTTC
D gene: NA
V gene: TRBV29-1
J gene: TRBJ2-7
clone size: NA

CDR3 protein: CSVVPGSGNTIYF
CDR3 DNA: TGCAGCGTTGTACCCGGGTCTGGAAACACCATATATTTT
D gene: NA
V gene: TRBV29-1
J gene: TRBJ1-3
clone size: NA

CDR3 protein: CSASPEDSNEQFF
CDR3 DNA: TGCAGTGCTAGTCCCGAGGACAGCAATGAGCAGTTCTTC
D gene: NA
V gene: TRBV20-1
J gene: TRBJ2-1
clone size: NA

CDR3 protein: CASSPQRGTNQPQHF
CDR3 DNA: TGTGCCAGCAGTCCCCAGAGGGGGACGAATCAGCCCCAGCATTTT
D gene: NA
V gene: TRBV6-5
J gene: TRBJ1-5
clone size: NA

CDR3 protein: CASSPSPTYEQYF
CDR3 DNA: TGTGCCAGCAGCCCCAGCCCGACCTACGAGCAGTACTTC
D gene: NA
V gene: TRBV3-1
J gene: TRBJ2-7
clone size: NA

CDR3 protein: CASSQTGLGTF
CDR3 DNA: TGTGCCAGCAGCCAGACAGGCTTAGGAACCTTC
D gene: NA
V gene: TRBV2
J gene: TRBJ1-2
clone size: NA

CDR3 protein: CASSPETGGSPDEQFF
CDR3 DNA: TGCGCCAGCAGCCCAGAGACAGGGGGCTCCCCCGATGAGCAGTTCTTC
D gene: TRBD1
V gene: TRBV4-1
J gene: TRBJ2-1
clone size: NA

CDR3 protein: CASSFWQGPTNEKLFF
CDR3 DNA: TGTGCCAGCAGCTTCTGGCAGGGTCCAACTAATGAAAAACTGTTTTTT
D gene: NA
V gene: TRBV5-6
J gene: TRBJ1-4
clone size: NA

CDR3 protein: CASSLGVVADTQYF
CDR3 DNA: TGTGCCAGCAGCTTAGGGGTGGTGGCAGATACGCAGTATTTT
D gene: NA
V gene: TRBV7-9
J gene: TRBJ2-3
clone size: NA

CDR3 protein: CASSVGGGDYGYTF
CDR3 DNA: TGTGCCAGCAGCGTAGGAGGGGGCGACTATGGCTACACCTTC
D gene: TRBD1
V gene: TRBV9
J gene: TRBJ1-2
clone size: NA

CDR3 protein: CASSPRQGLDEQYF
CDR3 DNA: TGTGCCAGCAGCCCGAGACAGGGTCTAGACGAGCAGTACTTC
D gene: TRBD1
V gene: TRBV7-9
J gene: TRBJ2-7
clone size: NA

CDR3 protein: CASSSQAGESTDTQYF
CDR3 DNA: TGTGCCAGCAGCTCTCAAGCGGGGGAGTCGACAGATACGCAGTATTTT
D gene: TRBD2
V gene: TRBV7-9
J gene: TRBJ2-3
clone size: NA

CDR3 protein: CASSSLGSEGDDTQYF
CDR3 DNA: TGTGCCAGCAGCTCGCTCGGCTCAGAGGGGGACGATACGCAGTATTTT
D gene: NA
V gene: TRBV11-2
J gene: TRBJ2-3
clone size: NA

CDR3 protein: CASSWDRSTQYF
CDR3 DNA: TGTGCCAGCAGCTGGGACAGGTCTACCCAGTACTTC
D gene: TRBD1
V gene: TRBV5-6
J gene: TRBJ2-5
clone size: NA

CDR3 protein: CASSVERGTGNYGYTF
CDR3 DNA: TGTGCCAGCAGCGTAGAGAGAGGCACGGGGAACTATGGCTACACCTTC
D gene: NA
V gene: TRBV9
J gene: TRBJ1-2
clone size: NA

CDR3 protein: CASRADRDYNSPLHF
CDR3 DNA: TGTGCCAGCAGGGCAGACAGGGACTATAATTCACCCCTCCACTTT
D gene: TRBD1
V gene: TRBV7-8
J gene: TRBJ1-6
clone size: NA

CDR3 protein: CATSNRDRNYEQYF
CDR3 DNA: TGTGCCACCAGCAACCGGGACAGAAACTACGAGCAGTACTTC
D gene: TRBD1
V gene: TRBV15
J gene: TRBJ2-7
clone size: NA

CDR3 protein: CASSQVLAGKQFF
CDR3 DNA: TGTGCCAGCAGCCAAGTGTTAGCGGGAAAGCAGTTCTTC
D gene: TRBD2
V gene: TRBV3-1
J gene: TRBJ2-1
clone size: NA

CDR3 protein: CASSLRATYEQYF
CDR3 DNA: TGTGCCAGCAGCTTGCGAGCTACCTACGAGCAGTACTTC
D gene: NA
V gene: TRBV5-8
J gene: TRBJ2-7
clone size: NA

CDR3 protein: CASSWDKTEQYF
CDR3 DNA: TGTGCCAGCAGCTGGGACAAAACCGAGCAGTACTTC
D gene: NA
V gene: TRBV7-9
J gene: TRBJ2-7
clone size: NA

CDR3 protein: CASSFQGAPSYEQYF
CDR3 DNA: TGTGCCAGCAGCTTCCAGGGGGCACCCTCCTACGAGCAGTACTTC
D gene: TRBD1
V gene: TRBV13
J gene: TRBJ2-7
clone size: NA

CDR3 protein: CASSLAGLYEQYF
CDR3 DNA: TGTGCCAGCAGCTTAGCTGGCCTTTACGAGCAGTACTTC
D gene: NA
V gene: TRBV7-2
J gene: TRBJ2-7
clone size: NA

CDR3 protein: CSVMTGVADTQYF
CDR3 DNA: TGCAGCGTCATGACAGGGGTCGCAGATACGCAGTATTTT
D gene: TRBD1
V gene: TRBV29-1
J gene: TRBJ2-3
clone size: NA

CDR3 protein: CASSPTALTRDTQYF
CDR3 DNA: TGCGCCAGCAGCCCGACAGCTCTAACACGAGATACGCAGTATTTT
D gene: NA
V gene: TRBV4-1
J gene: TRBJ2-3
clone size: NA

CDR3 protein: CASSGSGGAADTQYF
CDR3 DNA: TGTGCCAGCAGCGGTAGCGGGGGGGCTGCAGATACGCAGTATTTT
D gene: TRBD2
V gene: TRBV7-3
J gene: TRBJ2-3
clone size: NA

CDR3 protein: CASSPWATTNEKLFF
CDR3 DNA: TGTGCCAGCAGCCCATGGGCTACAACTAATGAAAAACTGTTTTTT
D gene: NA
V gene: TRBV12-3/TRBV12-4
J gene: TRBJ1-4
clone size: NA

CDR3 protein: CASSLKNGPYTQYF
CDR3 DNA: TGTGCCAGCAGCCTGAAGAACGGGCCCTATACGCAGTATTTT
D gene: NA
V gene: TRBV13
J gene: TRBJ2-3
clone size: NA

CDR3 protein: CASRWETGELFF
CDR3 DNA: TGTGCCAGCCGATGGGAGACCGGGGAGCTGTTTTTT
D gene: NA
V gene: TRBV6-5
J gene: TRBJ2-2
clone size: NA

CDR3 protein: CASSVGIATQETQYF
CDR3 DNA: TGTGCCAGCAGCGTAGGGATAGCCACGCAGGAGACCCAGTACTTC
D gene: NA
V gene: TRBV9
J gene: TRBJ2-5
clone size: NA

CDR3 protein: CSARASNYGYTF
CDR3 DNA: TGCAGTGCTAGGGCCAGTAACTATGGCTACACCTTC
D gene: NA
V gene: TRBV20-1
J gene: TRBJ1-2
clone size: once

CDR3 protein: CASSLGGLAGGKQYF
CDR3 DNA: TGTGCCAGCAGCTTAGGAGGACTAGCGGGGGGGAAGCAGTACTTC
D gene: TRBD2
V gene: TRBV11-2
J gene: TRBJ2-7
clone size: NA

CDR3 protein: CSAWDSRRSYEQYF
CDR3 DNA: TGCAGTGCTTGGGACAGTCGTAGGTCCTACGAGCAGTACTTC
D gene: TRBD1
V gene: TRBV20-1
J gene: TRBJ2-7
clone size: NA

CDR3 protein: CSVGGRSLSFRGASTDTQYF
CDR3 DNA: TGCAGCGTTGGGGGACGGAGCCTTTCTTTCCGGGGAGCGAGCACAGATACGCAGTATTTT
D gene: NA
V gene: TRBV29-1
J gene: TRBJ2-3
clone size: NA

CDR3 protein: CASSWATSYEQYF
CDR3 DNA: TGTGCCAGCAGCTGGGCGACAAGCTACGAGCAGTACTTC
D gene: NA
V gene: TRBV5-4
J gene: TRBJ2-7
clone size: once

CDR3 protein: CASRQDHYEQYF
CDR3 DNA: TGTGCCAGCCGACAGGATCACTACGAGCAGTACTTC
D gene: NA
V gene: TRBV5-4
J gene: TRBJ2-7
clone size: once

CDR3 protein: CASNPTSPIYEQYF
CDR3 DNA: TGTGCCAGCAATCCGACTAGCCCAATCTACGAGCAGTACTTC
D gene: TRBD2
V gene: TRBV2
J gene: TRBJ2-7
clone size: NA

CDR3 protein: CASSLRTGDYEQYF
CDR3 DNA: TGTGCCAGCAGTTTGCGGACAGGGGACTACGAGCAGTACTTC
D gene: TRBD1
V gene: TRBV7-3
J gene: TRBJ2-7
clone size: once

CDR3 protein: CASGLTMNTEAFF
CDR3 DNA: TGTGCTAGTGGTTTGACCATGAACACTGAAGCTTTCTTT
D gene: NA
V gene: TRBV12-5
J gene: TRBJ1-1
clone size: NA

CDR3 protein: CASSPRLAGGGTDTQYF
CDR3 DNA: TGTGCCAGCAGCCCCCGACTAGCGGGGGGCGGCACAGATACGCAGTATTTT
D gene: TRBD2
V gene: TRBV9
J gene: TRBJ2-3
clone size: NA

CDR3 protein: CASSRQGGVDQPQHF
CDR3 DNA: TGTGCCAGCAGCCGACAGGGAGGAGTGGATCAGCCCCAGCATTTT
D gene: TRBD1
V gene: TRBV7-9
J gene: TRBJ1-5
clone size: NA

CDR3 protein: CSAHRDLQLDTQYF
CDR3 DNA: TGCAGTGCTCACCGGGACCTTCAATTAGATACGCAGTATTTT
D gene: NA
V gene: TRBV20-1
J gene: TRBJ2-3
clone size: NA

CDR3 protein: CASSVGVATNEKLFF
CDR3 DNA: TGTGCCAGCAGCGTAGGTGTTGCAACTAATGAAAAACTGTTTTTT
D gene: NA
V gene: TRBV9
J gene: TRBJ1-4
clone size: NA

CDR3 protein: CASSVQGFLSGANVLTF
CDR3 DNA: TGTGCCAGCAGCGTACAGGGCTTCCTATCTGGGGCCAACGTCCTGACTTTC
D gene: NA
V gene: TRBV7-9
J gene: TRBJ2-6
clone size: NA

CDR3 protein: CSEMDSVGHNEQFF
CDR3 DNA: TGCAGCGAAATGGACAGCGTGGGCCACAATGAGCAGTTCTTC
D gene: NA
V gene: TRBV29-1
J gene: TRBJ2-1
clone size: NA

CDR3 protein: CASSQDTGQPQHF
CDR3 DNA: TGCGCCAGCAGCCAAGATACGGGGCAGCCCCAGCATTTT
D gene: NA
V gene: TRBV4-1
J gene: TRBJ1-5
clone size: NA